The T cell receptor (beta chain) described here comes from a study of OX40 agonist ivuxolimab in advanced cancers. Overall study findings and caveats: The study observed clonal expansion of CD4+ and CD8+ blood T cells by week 6 at 0.1 to 3.0 mg/kg. CD8+ T cells showed, on average, more clonal expansion than CD4+ cells. Normalized expansion of T-cell clones was also low for some nonresponders.

Sequencing was performed with immunoSEQ multiplex PCR; in TCRdb, only in-frame clones are kept and a portion is missing. The profile shows under 80,000 clones, about 85% of them singletons. Turning to this clone: Its target is unknown.

V lost 6 bases, J lost 6 bases, and 12 bases lay in between. Germline V gene data show CDR1 as SGHVS and CDR2 as FQNEAQ. The CDR3 is made up of 12 amino acids. Sequenced here: CD4+ or CD8+ T cells sorted from blood, sampled in a trial of the OX40 agonist ivuxolimab. The genes are TRBV7-8 and TRBJ2-7; D possibly matches TRBD1 or TRBD2 (6 bases each). The sequence was obtained from an adult with an advanced solid tumor such as melanoma, head and neck, liver or kidney cancer. The CDR3 reads CASRSKGGEQYF. For the CDR3, the DNA is TGTGCCAGCAGATCGAAGGGGGGCGAGCAGTACTTC.